This T cell receptor beta chain emerged from a study of cytomegalovirus exposure and HLA in healthy donors. Regarding the study as a whole: The study labeled around 160 TCR beta chains cytomegalovirus-associated.

The CDR3 is made up of 15 amino acids. Trimming took 1 base from V and 5 from J; bases not matched to a gene: 6. The germline gives CDR1 MNHEY, CDR2 SMNVEV (reference sequence). The table came from immunoSEQ multiplex PCR; TCRdb's copy has only in-frame clones and leaves some out. The table has about 120,000 clones, approximately 90% seen once. Regarding this clone: The antigen remains undetermined.

The chain couples TRBV27 to TRBJ2-7; 9 nucleotides align to TRBD2. The source is a woman younger than 30 in good health and CMV-seronegative. Material for sequencing was PBMCs. CDR3 coding DNA: TGTGCCAGCAGTTTATTAGGCGGGAGGGCCGACGAGCAGTACTTC. Translated: CASSLLGGRADEQYF.